This TCR beta chain derives from a study of blood T cells in healthy people across ages. A sample-barcoded 5' primer and a J-beta primer mix were used in a second PCR of about 7 to 12 cycles. From the 5' RACE reads, TCRdb called clonotypes with MiXCR, one entry per CDR3 protein. The sample includes roughly 1.7 million distinct CDR3 sequences, around 35% of them seen just once. Germline V gene lookup returns CDR1 KGHDR and CDR2 SFDVKD. V was trimmed by 3 bases and J by 8 bases, leaving 17 bases between them. The length of the CDR3 is 15 residues. This sequence was found in a woman aged 25 to 39 in good health. The source material was blood. V is TRBV24-1 and J is TRBJ2-3; maybe TRBD1 (6 bases). The chain's CDR3 is CATSDPRQVGGTQYF. CDR3 coding DNA: TGTGCCACCAGTGATCCCAGACAGGTAGGAGGTACGCAGTATTTT.